In its sample, the clone carrying this T cell receptor beta chain was seen a few times. Its antigen is currently unknown. Per germline, CDR1 LGHNA and CDR2 YNFKEQ. J lost 9 bases, V lost 5 bases, and 10 bases had no gene match. The CDR3 sequence is 14 residues long. The study reverse transcribed the entire isolated RNA, so it sequenced expressed TCRB transcripts. Some clones are missing from TCRdb's copy, which holds only in-frame ones; the method was immunoSEQ multiplex PCR. Here the sample spans a few hundred thousand clones, about 18% being singletons. These data originate in a study of beta chain features in type 1 diabetes. Whole-study findings and limits: Any HLA-type effect on TCRB rearrangement remained unresolved here.

This sequence originates from a young woman in good health. The material sequenced was naive CD4+ T cells from blood. The chain recombines TRBV4-2 with TRBJ1-5; 7 positions match TRBD1. The CDR3 nucleotides are TGTGCCAGCAGCGCCGACAGGGCCAGCCGGCCCCAGCATTTT. Its translation is CASSADRASRPQHF.